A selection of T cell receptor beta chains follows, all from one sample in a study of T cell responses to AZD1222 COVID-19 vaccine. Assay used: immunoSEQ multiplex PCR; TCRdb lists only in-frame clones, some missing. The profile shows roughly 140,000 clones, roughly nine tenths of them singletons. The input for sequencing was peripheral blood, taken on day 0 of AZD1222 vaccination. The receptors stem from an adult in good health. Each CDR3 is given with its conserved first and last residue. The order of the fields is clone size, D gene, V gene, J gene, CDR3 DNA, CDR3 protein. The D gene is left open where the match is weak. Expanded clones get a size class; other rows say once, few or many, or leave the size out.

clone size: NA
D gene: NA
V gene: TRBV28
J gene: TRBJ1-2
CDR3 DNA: TGTGCCAGCACCACAGGGCGGCGGGGCTACACCTTC
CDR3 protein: CASTTGRRGYTF

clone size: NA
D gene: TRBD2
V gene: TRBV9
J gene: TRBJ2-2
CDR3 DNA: TGTGCCAGCAGCCCTGGACTAGCGGGATATTACACCGGGGAGCTGTTTTTT
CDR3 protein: CASSPGLAGYYTGELFF

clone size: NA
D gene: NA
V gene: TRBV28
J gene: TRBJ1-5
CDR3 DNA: TGTGCCAGCAGTTTATCCTACAGGAATAGCAATCAGCCCCAGCATTTT
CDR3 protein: CASSLSYRNSNQPQHF

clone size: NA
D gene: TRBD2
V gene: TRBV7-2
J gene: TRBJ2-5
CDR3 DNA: TGTGCCAGCAGCTTCCTCGGGACTAGCGGTCTGGGGGGGACCCAGTACTTC
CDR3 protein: CASSFLGTSGLGGTQYF

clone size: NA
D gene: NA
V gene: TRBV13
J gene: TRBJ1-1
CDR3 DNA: TGTGCCAGCAGCTTACGCGGGGGGGCGAACACTGAAGCTTTCTTT
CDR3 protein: CASSLRGGANTEAFF

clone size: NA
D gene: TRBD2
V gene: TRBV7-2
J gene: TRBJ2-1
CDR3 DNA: TGTGCCAGCAGCTTAATTTGGCAGGGGATGGCGGGAGGATACAATGAGCAGTTCTTC
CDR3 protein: CASSLIWQGMAGGYNEQFF

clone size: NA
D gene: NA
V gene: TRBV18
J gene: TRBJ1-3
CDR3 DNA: TGTGCCAGCTCACCCCCGGGACGCCGGAACACCATATATTTT
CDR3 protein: CASSPPGRRNTIYF

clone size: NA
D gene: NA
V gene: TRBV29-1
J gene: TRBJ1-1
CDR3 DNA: TGCAGCGCCAGACCCTCTCTCTACACTGAAGCTTTCTTT
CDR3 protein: CSARPSLYTEAFF

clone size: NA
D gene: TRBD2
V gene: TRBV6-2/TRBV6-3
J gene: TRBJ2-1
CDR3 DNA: TGTGCCAGCAGTGGACTAGCTGTGAATGAGCAGTTCTTC
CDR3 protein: CASSGLAVNEQFF

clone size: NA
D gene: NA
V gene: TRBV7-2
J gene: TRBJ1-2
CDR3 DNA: TGTGCCAGCAGCGTTCAGGGTGACCTCGTTGGCTACACCTTC
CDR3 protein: CASSVQGDLVGYTF

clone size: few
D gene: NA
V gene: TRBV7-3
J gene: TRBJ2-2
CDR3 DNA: TGTGCCAGCAGCTTAGGAGGGGATGACACCGGGGAGCTGTTTTTT
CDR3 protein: CASSLGGDDTGELFF

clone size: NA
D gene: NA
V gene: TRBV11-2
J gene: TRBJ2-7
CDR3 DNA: TGTGCCAGCAGCTTACAGACCCCGGCCTACGAGCAGTACTTC
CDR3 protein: CASSLQTPAYEQYF

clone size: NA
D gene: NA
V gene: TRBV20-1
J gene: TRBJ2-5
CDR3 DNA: TGCAGTGCTAGTTCCTTACAAGAGACCCAGTACTTC
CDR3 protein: CSASSLQETQYF

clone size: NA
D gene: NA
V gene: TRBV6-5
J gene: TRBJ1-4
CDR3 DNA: TGTGCCAGCAGTTACTCGGACGGTGAAAAACTGTTTTTT
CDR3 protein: CASSYSDGEKLFF

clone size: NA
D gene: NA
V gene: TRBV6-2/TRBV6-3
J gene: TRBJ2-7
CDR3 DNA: TGTGCCAGCAGTTACTCGCGGAACGAGCAGTACTTC
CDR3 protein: CASSYSRNEQYF

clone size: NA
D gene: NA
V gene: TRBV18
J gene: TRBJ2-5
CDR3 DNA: TGTGCCAGCTCGCCGATGACCAAGGAGACCCAGTACTTC
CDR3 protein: CASSPMTKETQYF